A selection of T cell receptor beta chains follows, all from one sample in a study of response to subunit inactivated influenza vaccine. One entry per CDR3 protein, called by TCRdb with MiXCR from the RT-PCR reads. The repertoire holds 600,000 to 700,000 distinct CDR3 sequences, with 13% to 15% as singletons. This specimen was PBMCs from blood, taken 14 days before vaccination. The receptors come from a man in his fifties who received an inactivated influenza vaccine. CDR3s include the opening cysteine and the closing phenylalanine or tryptophan. The D gene is left open where the match is weak. Part of the rows lack a size; the others show once, few, many or a class for expanded clones.

j_call,d_call,v_call,clone_size,cdr3_aa,cdr3_nt
TRBJ2-1,NA,TRBV6-1,NA,CASQLTGGLNNEQFF,TGTGCCAGCCAACTGACGGGGGGCCTTAACAATGAGCAGTTCTTC
TRBJ1-1,NA,TRBV5-1,few,CASSAPGGGNTEAFF,TGCGCCAGCAGCGCCCCGGGTGGCGGGAACACTGAAGCTTTCTTT
TRBJ1-6,NA,TRBV27,NA,CASKRGNNSPLHF,TGTGCCAGCAAGAGAGGGAATAATTCACCCCTCCACTTT
TRBJ2-3,NA,TRBV10-1,few,CASSELQGTDTQYF,TGCGCCAGCAGTGAGTTACAGGGAACAGATACGCAGTATTTT
TRBJ2-2,TRBD2,TRBV7-3,NA,CASSPGTSGRARSGELFF,TGTGCCAGCAGCCCAGGGACTAGCGGGAGGGCCCGAAGCGGGGAGCTGTTTTTT
TRBJ2-7,TRBD2,TRBV7-2,many,CASSLSSGRAYEQYF,TGTGCCAGCAGCTTGTCTAGCGGGAGGGCCTACGAGCAGTACTTC
TRBJ1-1,NA,TRBV29-1,many,CSVPRAHTEAFF,TGCAGCGTGCCCCGGGCCCACACTGAAGCTTTCTTT
TRBJ1-1,NA,TRBV4-2,few,CASSLEGLREAFF,TGTGCCAGCAGCCTCGAGGGGCTTAGGGAAGCTTTCTTT
TRBJ1-4,NA,TRBV3-1,few,CASSQIAAKNGKLFF,TGTGCCAGCAGCCAAATTGCGGCGAAGAACGGAAAACTGTTTTTT
TRBJ2-5,TRBD2,TRBV19,many,CASSPTSSQTQYF,TGTGCCAGTAGCCCGACTAGCTCGCAGACCCAGTACTTC
TRBJ2-2,TRBD2,TRBV19,few,CASSIPTSGTGELFF,TGTGCCAGTAGTATTCCGACTAGCGGCACCGGGGAGCTGTTTTTT
TRBJ1-1,NA,TRBV20-1,few,CSARSPTEAFF,TGCAGTGCTAGATCGCCCACTGAAGCTTTCTTT
TRBJ2-7,NA,TRBV28,few,CASSSYRDGGSYEQYF,TGTGCCAGCAGTTCCTACAGGGATGGGGGATCCTACGAGCAGTACTTC
TRBJ1-6,NA,TRBV11-2,NA,CASSLEAGGGNSPLHF,TGTGCCAGCAGCTTAGAAGCGGGGGGAGGAAATTCACCCCTCCACTTT
TRBJ2-5,NA,TRBV12-3/TRBV12-4,many,CASRSIEETQYF,TGTGCCAGCAGGAGCATTGAGGAGACCCAGTACTTC
TRBJ2-3,TRBD2,TRBV13,few,CASSHRTRSTDTQYF,TGTGCCAGCAGCCATAGGACTAGGAGCACAGATACGCAGTATTTT
TRBJ2-1,TRBD2,TRBV19,NA,CASSIGTSGVNEQFF,TGTGCCAGTAGTATCGGGACTAGCGGGGTCAATGAGCAGTTCTTC
TRBJ2-4,TRBD1,TRBV4-1,NA,CASSPVPGQGGRAKNIQYF,TGCGCCAGCAGCCCAGTCCCGGGACAGGGCGGAAGAGCCAAAAACATTCAGTACTTC
TRBJ2-1,TRBD1,TRBV30,NA,CAWSGPRQGLRNNEQFF,TGTGCCTGGAGTGGTCCCAGACAGGGTCTAAGAAACAATGAGCAGTTCTTC
TRBJ2-1,TRBD2,TRBV7-3,NA,CASSLGTSGALGEQFF,TGTGCCAGCAGCCTGGGGACTAGCGGGGCTTTGGGTGAGCAGTTCTTC
TRBJ2-3,NA,TRBV7-6,few,CASSHLLERTDTQYF,TGTGCCAGCAGCCACCTACTAGAAAGGACAGATACGCAGTATTTT
TRBJ1-2,NA,TRBV2,NA,CASSEREGLYGYTF,TGTGCCAGCAGTGAAAGGGAGGGCCTCTATGGCTACACCTTC
TRBJ1-6,NA,TRBV23-1,NA,CASSQSKGNSPLHF,TGCGCCAGCAGTCAATCGAAAGGGAATTCACCCCTCCACTTT
TRBJ1-2,NA,TRBV20-1,few,CSAQTQGLPGYTF,TGCAGTGCGCAGACTCAGGGGTTACCTGGCTACACCTTC
TRBJ1-1,NA,TRBV5-1,many,CASSLSGPKNTEAFF,TGCGCCAGCAGCCTGTCAGGACCGAAGAACACTGAAGCTTTCTTT
TRBJ2-1,NA,TRBV18,NA,CASSPMSTSYNEQFF,TGTGCCAGCTCACCCATGTCAACCTCCTACAATGAGCAGTTCTTC
TRBJ1-5,NA,TRBV27,many,CASSSQPVGNQPQHF,TGTGCCAGCAGTTCCCAGCCGGTTGGCAATCAGCCCCAGCATTTT
TRBJ1-1,NA,TRBV19,NA,CASSYGQWSTEAFF,TGTGCCAGTAGTTATGGACAGTGGTCCACTGAAGCTTTCTTT
TRBJ2-7,NA,TRBV7-2,few,CASSMGALTYEQYF,TGTGCCAGCAGCATGGGGGCCCTAACCTACGAGCAGTACTTC
TRBJ2-7,NA,TRBV12-3/TRBV12-4,many,CASSLIYEQYF,TGTGCCAGCAGCCTAATCTACGAGCAGTACTTC
TRBJ2-2,NA,TRBV5-1,few,CASSLAARVNTGELFF,TGCGCCAGCAGCTTGGCGGCCAGGGTTAACACCGGGGAGCTGTTTTTT
TRBJ2-1,TRBD2,TRBV5-1,few,CASSFLSGRLFGEQFF,TGCGCCAGCAGCTTCTTGAGCGGGAGGCTCTTCGGTGAGCAGTTCTTC
TRBJ2-4,NA,TRBV12-3/TRBV12-4,few,CASSFRGTDIQYF,TGTGCCAGCAGTTTTAGGGGGACGGACATTCAGTACTTC
TRBJ2-5,TRBD1,TRBV4-3,few,CASSQSGTGTQETQYF,TGCGCCAGCAGCCAATCCGGGACAGGAACCCAAGAGACCCAGTACTTC
TRBJ2-3,NA,TRBV9,NA,CASSVVPGHKSTDTQYF,TGTGCCAGCAGCGTAGTCCCAGGCCACAAAAGCACAGATACGCAGTATTTT
TRBJ2-7,TRBD2,TRBV12-3/TRBV12-4,few,CASRVTSGATYEQYF,TGTGCCAGCAGGGTGACTAGCGGGGCGACCTACGAGCAGTACTTC
TRBJ2-1,TRBD2,TRBV5-1,few,CASSWDGLAGNEQFF,TGCGCCAGCAGCTGGGATGGCCTAGCGGGAAATGAGCAGTTCTTC
TRBJ2-2,TRBD2,TRBV10-2,NA,CASSESASGGTGELFF,TGCGCCAGCAGTGAGTCGGCTAGCGGGGGTACCGGGGAGCTGTTTTTT
TRBJ2-1,NA,TRBV4-1,NA,CASSQDVSGGYNEQFF,TGCGCCAGCAGCCAAGATGTTAGCGGAGGATACAATGAGCAGTTCTTC
TRBJ2-7,TRBD2,TRBV29-1,NA,CSVVLAGGEQYF,TGCAGCGTTGTTTTAGCGGGAGGCGAGCAGTACTTC
TRBJ2-3,TRBD2,TRBV10-3,NA,CAIKATSGLLSTDTQYF,TGTGCCATCAAGGCGACTAGCGGTCTCCTTAGCACAGATACGCAGTATTTT
TRBJ2-7,TRBD1,TRBV29-1,NA,CSVESGQGPTYEQYF,TGCAGCGTTGAATCTGGACAGGGGCCTACCTACGAGCAGTACTTC
TRBJ2-3,TRBD1,TRBV19,few,CASSPGTVKDTQYF,TGTGCCAGTAGCCCCGGGACAGTCAAAGATACGCAGTATTTT
TRBJ2-1,TRBD2,TRBV4-1,many,CASSQPGGTREQFF,TGCGCCAGCAGCCAACCCGGGGGGACCCGCGAGCAGTTCTTC
TRBJ2-7,NA,TRBV7-2,NA,CASSFAGIAATYEQYF,TGTGCCAGCAGCTTTGCCGGGATCGCAGCAACCTACGAGCAGTACTTC
TRBJ2-7,NA,TRBV4-3,NA,CASSQDSRTNRYYEQYF,TGCGCCAGCAGCCAAGATTCTCGGACTAACCGATACTACGAGCAGTACTTC
TRBJ2-2,TRBD2,TRBV12-3/TRBV12-4,NA,CASSLGLALNTGELFF,TGTGCCAGCAGTTTAGGACTAGCTCTTAACACCGGGGAGCTGTTTTTT
TRBJ2-1,TRBD1,TRBV20-1,few,CSARDRGLYEQFF,TGCAGTGCTAGGGACAGGGGGCTGTATGAGCAGTTCTTC
TRBJ2-3,TRBD2,TRBV9,NA,CASSETSGRGLDTQYF,TGTGCCAGCAGCGAGACTAGCGGGAGGGGGCTAGATACGCAGTATTTT
TRBJ2-6,NA,TRBV19,few,CASSIGAGLPSGANVLTF,TGTGCCAGTAGTATAGGCGCAGGGTTGCCCTCCGGGGCCAACGTCCTGACTTTC
TRBJ2-1,TRBD2,TRBV9,NA,CASSVGGSMGNEQFF,TGTGCCAGCAGCGTTGGCGGGAGCATGGGCAATGAGCAGTTCTTC
TRBJ2-2,NA,TRBV6-5,NA,CASSYPSAAGELFF,TGTGCCAGCAGTTACCCGAGTGCGGCCGGGGAGCTGTTTTTT
TRBJ1-1,TRBD1,TRBV12-3/TRBV12-4,NA,CASSLSRLRGLAFF,TGTGCCAGCAGTTTAAGCCGCCTGAGGGGGCTCGCTTTCTTT
TRBJ2-5,NA,TRBV11-2,NA,CASSFLKETQYF,TGTGCCAGCAGCTTTTTGAAGGAGACCCAGTACTTC
TRBJ2-5,NA,TRBV25-1,NA,CASSVGAETQYF,TGTGCCAGCAGTGTTGGTGCAGAGACCCAGTACTTC
TRBJ2-7,NA,TRBV12-3/TRBV12-4,NA,CASTLEFYEQYF,TGTGCCAGCACTTTGGAGTTCTACGAGCAGTACTTC
TRBJ2-4,TRBD1,TRBV19,few,CASSARTGPAKNIQYF,TGTGCCAGTAGTGCTCGGACAGGACCAGCAAAAAACATTCAGTACTTC
TRBJ2-3,NA,TRBV20-1,NA,CSAFPIRGGTDTQYF,TGCAGTGCTTTCCCTATTAGGGGGGGCACAGATACGCAGTATTTT
TRBJ2-5,NA,TRBV20-1,few,CSARYRETQYF,TGCAGTGCTAGATATCGGGAGACCCAGTACTTC